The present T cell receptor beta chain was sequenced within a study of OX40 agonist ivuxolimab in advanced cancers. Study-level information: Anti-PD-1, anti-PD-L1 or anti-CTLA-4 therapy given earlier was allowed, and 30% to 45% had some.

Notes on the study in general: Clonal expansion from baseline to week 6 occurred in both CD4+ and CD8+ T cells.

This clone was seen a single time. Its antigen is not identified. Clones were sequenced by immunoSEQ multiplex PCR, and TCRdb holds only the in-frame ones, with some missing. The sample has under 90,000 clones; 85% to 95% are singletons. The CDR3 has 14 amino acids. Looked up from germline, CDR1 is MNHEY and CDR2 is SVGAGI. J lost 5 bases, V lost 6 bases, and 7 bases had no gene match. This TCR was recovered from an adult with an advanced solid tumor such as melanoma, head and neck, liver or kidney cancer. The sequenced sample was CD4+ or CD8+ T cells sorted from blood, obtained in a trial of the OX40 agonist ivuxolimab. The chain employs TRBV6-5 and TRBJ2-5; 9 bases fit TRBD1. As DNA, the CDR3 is TGTGCCAGCAGAACAACAGGGGGCCGGGAGACCCAGTACTTC. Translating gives CASRTTGGRETQYF.